One TCR beta chain is described in this entry. Its target is unknown. CDR3 length equals 14 residues. V was clipped by 2 bases and J by 3 bases, with 11 bases between them. Germline V gives CDR1 MNHEY, CDR2 SVGEGT. The data originate from a study of early T cells in non-severe SARS-CoV-2 infection. Overall study context: Sequenced material consisted of bulk RNA (from unsorted whole blood), and chains were unpaired. Study results and caveats: Comparison of clonotypes with VDJdb favored anti-spike CD8 responses while missing private and CD4 specificities.

Individual cDNA molecules received unique molecular identifiers during library preparation. TCRdb redid the calling of the 5' RACE reads with MiXCR, one entry per CDR3 protein. The sample has about 99,000 distinct CDR3 sequences, around a sixth seen once. Sequences were obtained from whole blood. The clonotype was recovered from an adult who was a healthcare worker with PCR-confirmed SARS-CoV-2 infection or an uninfected control (not recorded which). This chain joins TRBV6-2 or TRBV6-3 and TRBJ2-7, with D possibly TRBD1 on 5 matching bases. The CDR3 loop is CASSYLRARYEQYF. Written as DNA, the CDR3 is TGTGCCAGCAGTTACCTCAGGGCTCGCTACGAGCAGTACTTC.